The 12 T cell receptor beta chains reported below all come from one sample, sequenced in a study of tumor-infiltrating lymphocytes in primary liver carcinoma (dated by TCRdb to the late 2010s). Blood RNA was extracted from unsorted whole blood using TRIzol reagent, and germline DNA was obtained with the DNeasy Blood & Tissue kit. Instrument on record: Illumina HiSeq 2500. A constant-region primer and ProtoScript II reverse transcriptase were used to reverse-transcribe TCRbeta-specific cDNA from 500 ng total RNA. Three nested multiplex PCR rounds, following a slightly modified ARM-PCR procedure, were used to build the TCRbeta libraries. The first two PCR rounds used multiplex TRBV1-TRBV30 forward primers with a Cbeta reverse primer, each for 10 cycles. TCRdb handled the public reads itself, with Q25 trimming in fastp and clone calling in MiXCR, and kept productive beta chains. Entries that share a CDR3 protein sequence are merged under the most common genes and DNA. The sample has roughly 180,000 distinct CDR3 sequences on record, 50% to 75% of them singletons. The ten largest clones add up to 70% to 80% of the sample.

Input material: peripheral blood. These receptors were obtained from a man aged 35-49 years with primary liver carcinoma and hepatitis B virus infection.

The genes are TRBV18 and TRBJ1-3; TRBD1 matches at 7 bases. V dropped 4 bases and J dropped 4; count of bases not matched to a gene: 7. This CDR3 has 15 amino acids. Per germline, CDR1 KGHSH and CDR2 LQKENI. CDR3 nucleotide sequence: TGTGCCAGCTCACTCTACGGGACAGCGGGAAACACCATATATTTT. Protein sequence: CASSLYGTAGNTIYF.

The chain couples TRBV6-5 to TRBJ2-1; D ambiguous. Germline V CDR1 and CDR2: MNHEY, SVGAGI. CDR3 size: 15 residues. Trimming pared 5 bases from V and 10 bases from J, leaving 21 bases between. The CDR3 bases are TGTGCCAGCAGTCATCCCACATCGGCAGGCCACGAGCAGTTCTTC. This sequence encodes CASSHPTSAGHEQFF.

The rearrangement uses TRBV28 and TRBJ2-1; TRBD1 agrees at 8 bases. The CDR3 length is 13 residues. Germline CDR1 and CDR2: MDHEN and SYDVKM. V trimming: 11 bases; J trimming: 5 bases; junction bases outside the gene matches: 8. CDR3 coding DNA: TGTGCCGGAAACAGGGGGTCGGACAATGAGCAGTTCTTC. This gives the protein CAGNRGSDNEQFF.

This chain links TRBV4-1 with TRBJ2-3, with 7 bases identical to TRBD1. V lost 4 bases, J lost 2 bases, and 3 bases stayed unmatched. The CDR3 consists of 14 residues. The germline CDR1 and CDR2 sequences are MGHRA and YSYEKL. The CDR3 DNA follows: TGCGCCAGCAGCCGAGGGACAGCCACAGATACGCAGTATTTT. Translated: CASSRGTATDTQYF.

The chain couples TRBV5-4 to TRBJ1-1; a possible D gene is TRBD1 (5 bases). V was pared by 0 bases and J by 4 bases, with 10 bases between. CDR1 and CDR2 from the germline V gene are SGHNT and YYREEE (reference sequence). This CDR3 comprises 14 residues. CDR3 DNA: TGTGCCAGCAGCTTGGGTACAGGATCCACTGAAGCTTTCTTT. Amino acids: CASSLGTGSTEAFF.

V and J are TRBV4-1 and TRBJ1-2, with D perhaps TRBD1 (6 bases). V was shortened by 0 bases and J by 7 bases, with 24 bases between the two germline ends. The CDR3 has 18 amino acids. Germline V gene lookup returns CDR1 MGHRA and CDR2 YSYEKL. The CDR3 loop reads CASSQDGRSTGFLGGYTF. CDR3 bases: TGCGCCAGCAGCCAAGATGGGCGATCTACAGGGTTTCTCGGTGGCTACACCTTC.

This chain connects TRBV30 to TRBJ1-5; D is perhaps TRBD1 (6 bases). Looked up from germline, CDR1 is GTSNPN and CDR2 is SVGIG (reference sequence). This CDR3 spans 13 amino acids. V shed 1 base and J shed 5 bases, with 9 bases lying between them. In nucleotides, the CDR3 is TGTGCCTGGAGTGCAGGGGCGTATCAGCCCCAGCATTTT. It specifies CAWSAGAYQPQHF.

This clonotype was recorded a few times. The chain combines TRBV12-3 or TRBV12-4 with TRBJ1-2; 9 bases align to TRBD1. Trimming removed 1 base from V and 8 bases from J; junction bases left unmatched: 11. This CDR3 is 16 amino acids long. CDR3 loop: CASSLGTGAPLKGYTF. In DNA form, the CDR3 reads TGTGCCAGCAGTTTAGGGACAGGGGCCCCTTTGAAGGGCTACACCTTC.

This clonotype was picked up one time. Lacking the conserved final phenylalanine or tryptophan, this CDR3 likely reflects a read error. The chain joins TRBV6-1 to TRBJ2-5, with D perhaps given as TRBD1 or TRBD2 (5 bases each). This CDR3 region has 13 residues. Germline V gene data show CDR1 as MNHNS and CDR2 as SASEGT. With 8 bases removed from V and 1 base from J, the gap between germline ends came to 11 bases. The CDR3 here is CASFWDGQETQYL. The CDR3 nucleotides are TGTGCCAGCTTCTGGGACGGCCAAGAGACCCAGTACTTA.

This rearrangement joins TRBV11-2 to TRBJ2-7; D unresolved. This CDR3 has 15 amino acids. V was trimmed by 3 bases and J by 0 bases, leaving 12 bases between them. Germline V lookup: CDR1 SGHAT, CDR2 FQNNGV. CDR3 in DNA: TGTGCCAGCAGCTTCTGGGAAGGGATCTCCTACGAGCAGTACTTC. Translating it yields CASSFWEGISYEQYF.

The J gene is TRBJ1-1, the V gene TRBV6-6, with 8 bases matching TRBD1. The CDR3 is made up of 14 amino acids. The J segment lost 3 bases and the V segment lost 6 bases, leaving 6 bases of the junction unmatched. From germline, CDR1 is MNHNY and CDR2 SVGAGI (reference sequence). CDR3 DNA: TGTGCCAGCAGAAATCCGGGACAGGACACTGAAGCTTTCTTT. Its translation is CASRNPGQDTEAFF.

This clonotype was counted only a few times. The chain has TRBV6-1 and TRBJ2-7; D perhaps matches TRBD1 (7 bases). Trimming took off 3 bases at V and 4 bases at J, with 16 bases between the two ends. CDR1 and CDR2 (germline): MNHNS, SASEGT. The CDR3 has 15 amino acids. In DNA form, the CDR3 reads TGTGCCAGCAGTGAGGAGGGGGCCTCTTCGTACGAGCAGTACTTC. This translates into CASSEEGASSYEQYF.